One sample yielded the 7 T cell receptor beta chains listed below, sequenced in a study of T-cell reconstitution after alpha-beta-depleted transplantation in children. Preparation of the TCRbeta library involved a method that used unique molecular identifiers. TCRdb itself ran the PCR reads through MiXCR, one entry per CDR3 protein. The table records roughly 500,000 distinct CDR3 sequences, roughly a tenth of them present only once. The input for sequencing was PBMCs, taken before TCRalphabeta/CD19-depleted stem cell transplant. These receptors all come from a child aged 2-15 years with inherited bone marrow failure, due to receive a stem cell transplant.

This rearrangement joins TRBV7-9 to TRBJ2-5, with 10 nucleotides matching TRBD1. The J segment lost 0 bases and the V segment lost 1 base, leaving 2 bases of the junction unmatched. The CDR3 length is 16 residues. The V gene's germline CDR1 is SEHNR and CDR2 FQNEAQ (reference sequence). CDR3 in DNA: TGTGCCAGCAGCTTAGGGGACAGGGGCTACCAAGAGACCCAGTACTTC. Translated: CASSLGDRGYQETQYF.

Many counts were recorded for this clonotype. The chain carries TRBV6-5 and TRBJ2-6, with D unresolved. There are 13 residues in the CDR3. Germline CDR1 is MNHEY and CDR2 is SVGAGI. Trimming took 5 bases from V and 4 from J, leaving 6 bases between them. The CDR3 sequence is CASSIPGANVLTF. CDR3 DNA: TGTGCCAGCAGTATCCCCGGGGCCAACGTCCTGACTTTC.

This clonotype came up many times. The chain has TRBV20-1 and TRBJ2-7; possibly TRBD2 for D (6 bases). Germline lookup yields CDR1 DFQATT and CDR2 SNEGSKA (reference sequence). This CDR3 has 13 residues. Deletions cut 4 bases from V and 0 bases from J, with 10 bases between. The CDR3 nucleotides are TGCAGTGCTACGCGGGATAGCTCCTACGAGCAGTACTTC. Translation gives CSATRDSSYEQYF.

This clonotype was detected ten times or more. The chain is built from TRBV29-1 and TRBJ2-7, with 9 bases that match TRBD1. The ends lost 7 bases at V and 4 bases at J; junction bases unmatched: 8. There are 13 residues in the CDR3. Per germline, CDR1 SQVTM and CDR2 ANQGSEA. The CDR3 sequence is CSAGQGREYEQYF. As DNA, the CDR3 is TGCAGCGCAGGACAGGGGCGTGAGTACGAGCAGTACTTC.

The chain links TRBV30 to TRBJ2-1; D unclear. The V gene lost 8 bases and the J gene lost 0 bases, with 17 bases spanning the gap. CDR3 length: 15 amino acids. The V gene's germline CDR1 is GTSNPN and CDR2 SVGIG (reference sequence). The CDR3 region is CAGSTYLSSYNEQFF. CDR3 nucleotide sequence: TGTGCCGGAAGCACGTATCTAAGCTCCTACAATGAGCAGTTCTTC.

This clonotype was seen ten or more times. The chain uses TRBV5-5 and TRBJ1-5; a possible D gene is TRBD1 (5 bases). The CDR3 is 18 amino acids. V lost 0 bases and J lost 2, with 18 bases in between. Germline V gene lookup returns CDR1 SGHKS and CDR2 YYEKEE (reference sequence). The CDR3 sequence: CASSLGRGWQGGNQPQHF. In DNA form, the CDR3 reads TGTGCCAGCAGCTTGGGTCGTGGCTGGCAGGGCGGCAATCAGCCCCAGCATTTT.

The chain has TRBV20-1 and TRBJ2-7; D uncertain. V dropped 3 bases and J dropped 2 bases, with 14 bases sitting between them. In germline, CDR1 is DFQATT, CDR2 SNEGSKA (reference sequence). The CDR3 loop spans 14 amino acids. CDR3 residues: CSASGPGTAYEQYF. DNA of the CDR3: TGCAGTGCTAGCGGGCCGGGTACGGCCTACGAGCAGTACTTC.